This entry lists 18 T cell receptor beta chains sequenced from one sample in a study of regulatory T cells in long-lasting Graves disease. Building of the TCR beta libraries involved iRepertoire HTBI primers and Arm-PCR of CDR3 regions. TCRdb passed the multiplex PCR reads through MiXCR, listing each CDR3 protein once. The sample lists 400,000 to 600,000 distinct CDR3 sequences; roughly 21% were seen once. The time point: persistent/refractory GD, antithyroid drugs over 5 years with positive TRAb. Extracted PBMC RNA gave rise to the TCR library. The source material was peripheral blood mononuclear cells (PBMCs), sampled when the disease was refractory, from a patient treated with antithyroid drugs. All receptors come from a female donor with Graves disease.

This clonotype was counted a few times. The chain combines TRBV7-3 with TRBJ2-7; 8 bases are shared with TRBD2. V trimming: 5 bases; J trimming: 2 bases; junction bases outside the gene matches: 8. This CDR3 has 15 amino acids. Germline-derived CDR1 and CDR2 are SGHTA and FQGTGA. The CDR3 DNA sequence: TGTGCCAGCAGCCATAGGGGCGGGGGGACCTACGAGCAGTACTTC. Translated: CASSHRGGGTYEQYF.

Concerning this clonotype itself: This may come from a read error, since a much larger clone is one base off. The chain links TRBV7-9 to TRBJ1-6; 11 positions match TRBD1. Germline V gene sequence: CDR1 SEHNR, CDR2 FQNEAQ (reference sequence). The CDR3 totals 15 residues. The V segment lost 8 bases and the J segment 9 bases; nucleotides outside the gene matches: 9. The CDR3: CASGPGQGEGSPLHF. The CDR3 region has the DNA TGTGCCAGCGGCCCGGGACAGGGGGAAGGTTCACCCCTCCACTTT.

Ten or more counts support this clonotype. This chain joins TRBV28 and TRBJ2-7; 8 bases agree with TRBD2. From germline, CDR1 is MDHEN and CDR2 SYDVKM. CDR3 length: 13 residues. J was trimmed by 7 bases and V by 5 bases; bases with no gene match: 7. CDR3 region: CASSGGLGLEQYF. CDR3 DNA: TGTGCCAGCAGTGGGGGACTAGGCCTGGAGCAGTACTTC.

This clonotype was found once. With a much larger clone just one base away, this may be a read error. CDR3 DNA sequence: TGTGCCAGCACTGCCATGGGGCTTTGGGAGACCCAGTACTTC. It is translated as CASTAMGLWETQYF. The V and J genes are TRBV6-2 or TRBV6-3 and TRBJ2-5; maybe TRBD1 (5 bases). CDR1 is MNHEY and CDR2 is SVGEGT in the germline V gene. The ends were cut back, 7 bases at V and 5 bases at J, with 17 bases in the middle. This CDR3 region has 14 residues.

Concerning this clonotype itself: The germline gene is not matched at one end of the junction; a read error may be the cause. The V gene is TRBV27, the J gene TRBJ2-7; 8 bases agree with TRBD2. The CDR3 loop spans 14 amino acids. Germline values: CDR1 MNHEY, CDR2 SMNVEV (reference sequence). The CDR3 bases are TGTGCCAACAGTTTGAAGCGGGAGTACTACGAGCAGTACTTC. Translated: CANSLKREYYEQYF.

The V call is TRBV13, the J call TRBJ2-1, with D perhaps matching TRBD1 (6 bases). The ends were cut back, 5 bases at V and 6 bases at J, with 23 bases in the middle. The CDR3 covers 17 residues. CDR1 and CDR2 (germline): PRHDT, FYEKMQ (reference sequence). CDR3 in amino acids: CASSPFGTTRRTNEQFF. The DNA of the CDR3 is TGTGCCAGCAGCCCGTTTGGGACAACCAGACGCACCAATGAGCAGTTCTTC.

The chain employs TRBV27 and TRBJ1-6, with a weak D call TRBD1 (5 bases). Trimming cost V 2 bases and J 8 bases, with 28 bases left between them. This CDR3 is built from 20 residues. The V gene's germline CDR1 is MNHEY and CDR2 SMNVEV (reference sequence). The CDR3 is CASSLRGAGFASSVDSPLHF. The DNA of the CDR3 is TGTGCCAGCAGTTTAAGAGGGGCAGGATTTGCCTCTAGTGTAGATTCACCCCTCCACTTT.

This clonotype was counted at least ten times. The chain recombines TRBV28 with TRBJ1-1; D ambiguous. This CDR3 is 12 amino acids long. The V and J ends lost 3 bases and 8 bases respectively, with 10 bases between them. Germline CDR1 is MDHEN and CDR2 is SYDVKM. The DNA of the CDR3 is TGTGCCAGCAGTTTGAGGGCAGAGGAAGCTTTCTTT. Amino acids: CASSLRAEEAFF. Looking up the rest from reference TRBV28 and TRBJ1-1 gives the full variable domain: DVKVTQSSRYLVKRTGEKVFLECVQDMDHENMFWYRQDPGLGLRLIYFSYDVKMKEKGDIPEGYSVSREKKERFSLILESASTNQTSMYLCASSLRAEEAFFGQGTRLTVV.

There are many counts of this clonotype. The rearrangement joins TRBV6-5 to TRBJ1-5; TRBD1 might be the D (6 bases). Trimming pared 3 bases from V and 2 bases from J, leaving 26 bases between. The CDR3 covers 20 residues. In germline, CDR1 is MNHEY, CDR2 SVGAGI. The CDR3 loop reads CASSYPVRKGGLAGNQPQHF. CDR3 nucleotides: TGTGCCAGCAGTTATCCCGTTCGTAAGGGGGGACTCGCCGGCAATCAGCCCCAGCATTTT.

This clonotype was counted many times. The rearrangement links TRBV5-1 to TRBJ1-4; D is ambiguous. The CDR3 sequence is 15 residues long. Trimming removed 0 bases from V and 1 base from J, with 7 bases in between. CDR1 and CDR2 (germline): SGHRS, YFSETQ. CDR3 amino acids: CASSLGSLTNEKLFF. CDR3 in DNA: TGCGCCAGCAGCTTGGGGTCCTTAACTAATGAAAAACTGTTTTTT.

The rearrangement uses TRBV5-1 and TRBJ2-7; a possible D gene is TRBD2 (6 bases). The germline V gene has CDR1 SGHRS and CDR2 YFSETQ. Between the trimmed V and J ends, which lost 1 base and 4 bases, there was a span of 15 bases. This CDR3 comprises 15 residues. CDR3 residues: CASSLSAGPPYEQYF. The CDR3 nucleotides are TGCGCCAGCAGCTTGTCCGCGGGACCGCCGTACGAGCAGTACTTC. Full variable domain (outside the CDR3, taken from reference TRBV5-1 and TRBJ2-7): KAGVTQTPRYLIKTRGQQVTLSCSPISGHRSVSWYQQTPGQGLQFLFEYFSETQRNKGNFPGRFSGRQFSNSRSEMNVSTLELGDSALYLCASSLSAGPPYEQYFGPGTRLTVT.

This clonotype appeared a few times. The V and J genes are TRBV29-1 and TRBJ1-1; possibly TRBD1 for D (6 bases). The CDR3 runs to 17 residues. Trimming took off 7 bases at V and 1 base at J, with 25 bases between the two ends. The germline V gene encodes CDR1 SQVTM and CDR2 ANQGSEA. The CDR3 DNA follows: TGCAGCGCCGCGGGCCTTAAGGGGCCGGGGGCGAACACTGAAGCTTTCTTT. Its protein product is CSAAGLKGPGANTEAFF. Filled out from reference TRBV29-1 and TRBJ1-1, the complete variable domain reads SAVISQKPSRDICQRGTSLTIQCQVDSQVTMMFWYRQQPGQSLTLIATANQGSEATYESGFVIDKFPISRPNLTFSTLTVSNMSPEDSSIYLCSAAGLKGPGANTEAFFGQGTRLTVV.

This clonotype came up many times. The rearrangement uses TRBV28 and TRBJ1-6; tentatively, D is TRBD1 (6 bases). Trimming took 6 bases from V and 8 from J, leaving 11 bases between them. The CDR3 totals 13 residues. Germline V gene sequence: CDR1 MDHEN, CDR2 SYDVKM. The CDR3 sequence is CASRNHRDSPLHF. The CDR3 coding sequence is TGTGCCAGCAGAAACCACAGGGATTCACCCCTCCACTTT.

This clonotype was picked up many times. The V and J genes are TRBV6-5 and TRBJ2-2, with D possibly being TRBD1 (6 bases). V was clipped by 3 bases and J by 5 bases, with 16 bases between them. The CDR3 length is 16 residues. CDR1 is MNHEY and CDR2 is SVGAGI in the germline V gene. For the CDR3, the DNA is TGTGCCAGCAGTTATACCTTGCAGGGGAGTACCGGGGAGCTGTTTTTT. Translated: CASSYTLQGSTGELFF.

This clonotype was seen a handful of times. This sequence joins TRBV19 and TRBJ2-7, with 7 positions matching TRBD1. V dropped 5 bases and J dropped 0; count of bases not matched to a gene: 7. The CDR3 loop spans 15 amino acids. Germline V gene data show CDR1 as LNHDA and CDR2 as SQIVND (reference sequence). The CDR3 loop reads CASSSQTGSSYEQYF. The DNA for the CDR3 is TGTGCCAGTAGTTCCCAGACAGGGTCCTCCTACGAGCAGTACTTC.

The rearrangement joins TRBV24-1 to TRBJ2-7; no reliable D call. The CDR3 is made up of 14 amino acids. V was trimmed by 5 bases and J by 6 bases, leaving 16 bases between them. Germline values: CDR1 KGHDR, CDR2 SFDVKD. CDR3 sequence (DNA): TGTGCCACCAGTGGAGGTCAGGCCCCAGGCGAGCAGTACTTC. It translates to CATSGGQAPGEQYF.

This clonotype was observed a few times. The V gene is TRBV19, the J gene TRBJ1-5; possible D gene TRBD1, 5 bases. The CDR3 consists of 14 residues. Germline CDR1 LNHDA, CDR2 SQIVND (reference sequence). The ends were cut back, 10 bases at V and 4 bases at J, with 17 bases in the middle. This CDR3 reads CATGGSRLNQPQHF. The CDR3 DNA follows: TGTGCCACTGGGGGGTCACGATTAAATCAGCCCCAGCATTTT.

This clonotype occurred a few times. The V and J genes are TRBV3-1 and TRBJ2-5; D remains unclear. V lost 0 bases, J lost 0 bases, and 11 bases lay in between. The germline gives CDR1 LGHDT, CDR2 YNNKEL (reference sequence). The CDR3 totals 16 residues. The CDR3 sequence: CASSQEPATYQETQYF. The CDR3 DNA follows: TGTGCCAGCAGCCAAGAGCCAGCGACGTACCAAGAGACCCAGTACTTC.